A selection of T cell receptor beta chains follows, all from one sample in a study of T cells in tumors after PD-1 blockade. Profiled with immunoSEQ multiplex PCR; TCRdb holds only in-frame clones, not every one. The data show around 12,000 clones, roughly three fifths seen once. The material was tumor tissue, obtained before anti-PD-1 treatment. The origin of the receptors is a human donor with cutaneous squamous cell carcinoma. The CDR3 runs from the conserved cysteine through the conserved F or W. A D gene is named only where the DNA matches it firmly. For some rows the clone size is stated as once, few or many, or as a class when expanded; others skip it.

d_gene: TRBD1
j_gene: TRBJ2-2
v_gene: TRBV3-1/TRBV3-2
abundance: -
CDR3aa: CASSQEDRARNTGELFF
CDR3nt: TGTGCCAGCAGCCAAGAGGACAGGGCCAGGAACACCGGGGAGCTGTTTTTT

d_gene: -
j_gene: TRBJ2-3
v_gene: TRBV5-8
abundance: few
CDR3aa: CASSLVVRPGADTQYF
CDR3nt: TGTGCCAGCAGCTTGGTGGTGAGACCAGGGGCAGATACGCAGTATTTT

d_gene: -
j_gene: TRBJ2-3
v_gene: TRBV24-1
abundance: -
CDR3aa: CATSGLSTDTQYF
CDR3nt: TGTGCCACCAGTGGCCTTAGCACAGATACGCAGTATTTT

d_gene: -
j_gene: TRBJ2-7
v_gene: TRBV7-9
abundance: -
CDR3aa: CASQDWTSYEQYF
CDR3nt: TGTGCCAGCCAAGATTGGACAAGCTACGAGCAGTACTTC

d_gene: TRBD2
j_gene: TRBJ2-7
v_gene: TRBV5-1
abundance: few
CDR3aa: CASSQTSGSLAYEQYF
CDR3nt: TGCGCCAGCAGCCAGACTAGCGGGAGTTTAGCGTACGAGCAGTACTTC

d_gene: -
j_gene: TRBJ1-4
v_gene: TRBV28
abundance: -
CDR3aa: CASSLREIMGEKLFF
CDR3nt: TGTGCCAGCAGTTTAAGGGAGATTATGGGTGAAAAACTGTTTTTT

d_gene: TRBD2
j_gene: TRBJ2-1
v_gene: TRBV24-1
abundance: large
CDR3aa: CATSGRLAGGPGNEQFF
CDR3nt: TGTGCCACCTCTGGAAGGCTAGCGGGAGGGCCGGGGAATGAGCAGTTCTTC

d_gene: -
j_gene: TRBJ1-6
v_gene: TRBV5-6
abundance: -
CDR3aa: CASSLAGQSLHF
CDR3nt: TGTGCCAGCAGCTTGGCCGGGCAATCTCTCCACTTT

d_gene: TRBD2
j_gene: TRBJ2-3
v_gene: TRBV27
abundance: -
CDR3aa: CASSPITLAGDTDTQYF
CDR3nt: TGTGCCAGCAGTCCTATTACACTAGCGGGAGACACAGATACGCAGTATTTT

d_gene: -
j_gene: TRBJ2-3
v_gene: TRBV27
abundance: -
CDR3aa: CASSDADRDTQYF
CDR3nt: TGTGCCAGCAGTGATGCCGACCGGGATACGCAGTATTTT

d_gene: -
j_gene: TRBJ2-5
v_gene: TRBV7-2
abundance: few
CDR3aa: CASSWGGVGTYQETQYF
CDR3nt: TGTGCCAGCAGCTGGGGGGGCGTGGGGACGTACCAAGAGACCCAGTACTTC

d_gene: -
j_gene: TRBJ1-1
v_gene: TRBV28
abundance: -
CDR3aa: CASRYGQNTEAFF
CDR3nt: TGTGCCAGCAGATACGGGCAGAACACTGAAGCTTTCTTT

d_gene: TRBD2
j_gene: TRBJ2-5
v_gene: TRBV4-2
abundance: -
CDR3aa: CASSRQRGDLETQYF
CDR3nt: TGTGCCAGCAGCCGACAGCGGGGGGACCTAGAGACCCAGTACTTC

d_gene: -
j_gene: TRBJ1-1
v_gene: TRBV3-1/TRBV3-2
abundance: -
CDR3aa: CATRDTNTEAFF
CDR3nt: TGTGCCACCCGTGATACGAACACTGAAGCTTTCTTT

d_gene: TRBD1
j_gene: TRBJ2-6
v_gene: TRBV4-1
abundance: medium-sized
CDR3aa: CASSPDRGPGANVLTF
CDR3nt: TGCGCCAGCAGCCCGGACAGGGGGCCTGGGGCCAACGTCCTGACTTTC

d_gene: -
j_gene: TRBJ1-5
v_gene: TRBV5-6
abundance: medium-sized
CDR3aa: CASSLSQGANQPQHF
CDR3nt: TGTGCCAGCAGCTTGTCCCAGGGTGCAAATCAGCCCCAGCATTTT

d_gene: TRBD2
j_gene: TRBJ2-3
v_gene: TRBV6-2/TRBV6-3
abundance: -
CDR3aa: CASSYGRGAFTDTQYF
CDR3nt: TGTGCCAGCAGTTACGGGCGGGGGGCCTTCACAGATACGCAGTATTTT

d_gene: -
j_gene: TRBJ2-5
v_gene: TRBV28
abundance: few
CDR3aa: CASSLRNQETQYF
CDR3nt: TGTGCCAGCAGTTTACGAAACCAAGAGACCCAGTACTTC

d_gene: -
j_gene: TRBJ1-4
v_gene: TRBV7-9
abundance: -
CDR3aa: CASSLGGAEKLFF
CDR3nt: TGTGCCAGCAGCTTAGGGGGTGCGGAAAAACTGTTTTTT

d_gene: TRBD1
j_gene: TRBJ2-1
v_gene: TRBV18
abundance: -
CDR3aa: CASSPRQGTGNEQFF
CDR3nt: TGTGCCAGCTCACCAAGACAGGGGACCGGGAATGAGCAGTTCTTC

d_gene: -
j_gene: TRBJ2-2
v_gene: TRBV7-9
abundance: few
CDR3aa: CASSLPRGKTGELFF
CDR3nt: TGTGCCAGCAGCTTACCACGCGGGAAAACCGGGGAGCTGTTTTTT

d_gene: TRBD1
j_gene: TRBJ1-6
v_gene: TRBV5-6
abundance: -
CDR3aa: CASNGKRTGGPYNSPLHF
CDR3nt: TGTGCCAGCAACGGAAAAAGGACAGGGGGCCCGTATAATTCACCCCTCCACTTT

d_gene: -
j_gene: TRBJ2-5
v_gene: TRBV6-5
abundance: -
CDR3aa: CASSYSNRAETQYF
CDR3nt: TGTGCCAGCAGTTACTCGAACAGGGCGGAGACCCAGTACTTC

d_gene: TRBD1
j_gene: TRBJ1-1
v_gene: TRBV6-2/TRBV6-3
abundance: -
CDR3aa: CASSPGDRGRKLDTEAFF
CDR3nt: TGTGCCAGCAGTCCCGGGGACAGGGGGAGAAAGTTGGACACTGAAGCTTTCTTT

d_gene: -
j_gene: TRBJ1-5
v_gene: TRBV19
abundance: few
CDR3aa: CASSSGGGGGQPQHF
CDR3nt: TGTGCCAGTAGTTCTGGAGGGGGGGGTGGTCAGCCCCAGCATTTT

d_gene: TRBD1
j_gene: TRBJ1-1
v_gene: TRBV6-6
abundance: -
CDR3aa: CASSDRDRTEAFF
CDR3nt: TGTGCCAGCAGTGACAGGGATCGCACTGAAGCTTTCTTT

d_gene: -
j_gene: TRBJ2-3
v_gene: TRBV5-1
abundance: -
CDR3aa: CASSLVEGADTQYF
CDR3nt: TGCGCCAGCAGCTTGGTTGAGGGAGCAGATACGCAGTATTTT

d_gene: -
j_gene: TRBJ2-5
v_gene: TRBV28
abundance: -
CDR3aa: CASSLGKGSNKETQYF
CDR3nt: TGTGCCAGCAGTTTAGGTAAGGGGTCGAACAAAGAGACCCAGTACTTC

d_gene: -
j_gene: TRBJ1-5
v_gene: TRBV7-2
abundance: -
CDR3aa: CASSLAAEQPQHF
CDR3nt: TGTGCCAGCAGCTTAGCTGCCGAGCAGCCCCAGCATTTT

d_gene: -
j_gene: TRBJ2-7
v_gene: TRBV28
abundance: -
CDR3aa: CASSPGLREQYF
CDR3nt: TGTGCCAGCAGTCCCGGACTTCGTGAGCAGTACTTC

d_gene: TRBD1
j_gene: TRBJ2-3
v_gene: TRBV7-3
abundance: -
CDR3aa: CASSRTGGATDTQYF
CDR3nt: TGTGCCAGCAGTCGAACAGGGGGCGCGACAGATACGCAGTATTTT

d_gene: -
j_gene: TRBJ1-1
v_gene: TRBV28
abundance: few
CDR3aa: CASSLIRGEQGEAFF
CDR3nt: TGTGCCAGCAGCCTAATCAGGGGAGAACAAGGGGAAGCTTTCTTT

d_gene: -
j_gene: TRBJ2-2
v_gene: TRBV7-2
abundance: -
CDR3aa: CASSLVLGYTGELFF
CDR3nt: TGTGCCAGCAGCTTAGTTTTGGGGTACACCGGGGAGCTGTTTTTT

d_gene: -
j_gene: TRBJ1-2
v_gene: TRBV7-2
abundance: -
CDR3aa: CASSLQSGSRYGYTF
CDR3nt: TGTGCCAGCAGCTTACAGTCGGGAAGTAGATATGGCTACACCTTC

d_gene: TRBD2
j_gene: TRBJ2-1
v_gene: TRBV7-9
abundance: -
CDR3aa: CASSFSGRDYNEQFF
CDR3nt: TGTGCCAGCAGCTTTAGCGGGAGAGACTACAATGAGCAGTTCTTC

d_gene: TRBD1
j_gene: TRBJ1-4
v_gene: TRBV28
abundance: -
CDR3aa: CASSYGTANEKLFF
CDR3nt: TGTGCCAGCAGTTACGGGACAGCTAATGAAAAACTGTTTTTT

d_gene: -
j_gene: TRBJ1-1
v_gene: TRBV12-5
abundance: few
CDR3aa: CAGQRGGAEAFF
CDR3nt: TGTGCTGGTCAAAGGGGGGGAGCTGAAGCTTTCTTT

d_gene: -
j_gene: TRBJ2-7
v_gene: TRBV12-5
abundance: medium-sized
CDR3aa: CASGLPQGGTRTYEQYF
CDR3nt: TGTGCTAGTGGTTTGCCCCAGGGGGGGACTAGGACCTACGAGCAGTACTTC

d_gene: -
j_gene: TRBJ1-6
v_gene: TRBV28
abundance: medium-sized
CDR3aa: CASSPPRGALHF
CDR3nt: TGTGCCAGCAGTCCCCCCCGCGGGGCCCTCCACTTT

d_gene: TRBD2
j_gene: TRBJ2-1
v_gene: TRBV10-3
abundance: few
CDR3aa: CAISETGGSGGPLAEQFF
CDR3nt: TGTGCCATCAGTGAGACGGGGGGTAGCGGGGGCCCACTTGCTGAGCAGTTCTTC

d_gene: -
j_gene: TRBJ2-5
v_gene: TRBV2
abundance: -
CDR3aa: CASSEGSGFPVETQYF
CDR3nt: TGTGCCAGCAGTGAAGGGAGCGGGTTCCCCGTAGAGACCCAGTACTTC

d_gene: -
j_gene: TRBJ1-2
v_gene: TRBV7-2
abundance: -
CDR3aa: CASSLERGGYGYTF
CDR3nt: TGTGCCAGCAGCTTAGAACGGGGGGGCTATGGCTACACCTTC

d_gene: -
j_gene: TRBJ2-7
v_gene: TRBV5-1
abundance: medium-sized
CDR3aa: CASSLLDSGSYEQYF
CDR3nt: TGCGCCAGCAGCTTGCTCGACAGCGGATCCTACGAGCAGTACTTC

d_gene: TRBD1
j_gene: TRBJ2-2
v_gene: TRBV6-5
abundance: -
CDR3aa: CASSGTGLATGELFF
CDR3nt: TGTGCCAGCAGCGGGACAGGGCTTGCCACCGGGGAGCTGTTTTTT

d_gene: -
j_gene: TRBJ2-1
v_gene: TRBV4-1
abundance: -
CDR3aa: CASSRASDYNEQFF
CDR3nt: TGCGCCAGCAGCCGGGCTAGCGATTACAATGAGCAGTTCTTC

d_gene: -
j_gene: TRBJ1-1
v_gene: TRBV10-2
abundance: -
CDR3aa: CASSDRGPNTEAFF
CDR3nt: TGCGCCAGCAGTGACAGGGGTCCGAACACTGAAGCTTTCTTT

d_gene: -
j_gene: TRBJ2-1
v_gene: TRBV5-1
abundance: -
CDR3aa: CASRPSAASYNEQFF
CDR3nt: TGCGCCAGCAGGCCGTCGGCCGCCAGCTACAATGAGCAGTTCTTC

d_gene: -
j_gene: TRBJ1-3
v_gene: TRBV5-1
abundance: -
CDR3aa: CASSRAGVNSGNTIYF
CDR3nt: TGCGCCAGCAGCCGTGCGGGGGTAAACTCTGGAAACACCATATATTTT

d_gene: -
j_gene: TRBJ2-7
v_gene: TRBV15
abundance: -
CDR3aa: CATSRDLGSYEQYF
CDR3nt: TGTGCCACCAGCAGAGATTTAGGATCCTACGAGCAGTACTTC

d_gene: -
j_gene: TRBJ1-3
v_gene: TRBV9
abundance: few
CDR3aa: CASSVEVGSGNTIYF
CDR3nt: TGTGCCAGCAGCGTAGAGGTTGGATCTGGAAACACCATATATTTT

d_gene: -
j_gene: TRBJ1-2
v_gene: TRBV29-1
abundance: -
CDR3aa: CSVAGGLHSYGYTF
CDR3nt: TGCAGCGTTGCCGGGGGCCTTCATTCTTATGGCTACACCTTC

d_gene: -
j_gene: TRBJ1-2
v_gene: TRBV7-2
abundance: -
CDR3aa: CASSLVRVDGYTF
CDR3nt: TGTGCCAGCAGCTTAGTACGTGTGGATGGCTACACCTTC

d_gene: -
j_gene: TRBJ2-1
v_gene: TRBV10-2
abundance: -
CDR3aa: CASGGAGGMNEQFF
CDR3nt: TGCGCCAGCGGGGGGGCAGGGGGCATGAATGAGCAGTTCTTC

d_gene: -
j_gene: TRBJ2-5
v_gene: TRBV3-1/TRBV3-2
abundance: -
CDR3aa: CASSRTQGPLLQETQYF
CDR3nt: TGTGCCAGCAGCAGAACCCAAGGGCCTCTTCTCCAAGAGACCCAGTACTTC

d_gene: -
j_gene: TRBJ1-2
v_gene: TRBV6-2/TRBV6-3
abundance: -
CDR3aa: CASTPGGYGYTF
CDR3nt: TGTGCCAGCACCCCGGGAGGCTATGGCTACACCTTC

d_gene: -
j_gene: TRBJ2-5
v_gene: TRBV7-6
abundance: -
CDR3aa: CASSPQIPLAETGETQYF
CDR3nt: TGTGCCAGCAGCCCGCAAATCCCGCTTGCGGAAACCGGAGAGACCCAGTACTTC

d_gene: -
j_gene: TRBJ1-1
v_gene: TRBV7-9
abundance: -
CDR3aa: CASIPLAGETEAFF
CDR3nt: TGTGCCAGCATCCCCCTGGCGGGAGAAACTGAAGCTTTCTTT

d_gene: -
j_gene: TRBJ2-7
v_gene: TRBV19
abundance: -
CDR3aa: CASSIVSPSYEQYF
CDR3nt: TGTGCCAGTAGTATCGTCAGTCCCTCCTACGAGCAGTACTTC

d_gene: TRBD2
j_gene: TRBJ2-5
v_gene: TRBV7-8
abundance: -
CDR3aa: CASSALGGTSGGETQYF
CDR3nt: TGTGCCAGCAGCGCGTTGGGCGGGACTAGCGGGGGAGAGACCCAGTACTTC

d_gene: -
j_gene: TRBJ1-2
v_gene: TRBV28
abundance: -
CDR3aa: CASIGQQANYGYTF
CDR3nt: TGTGCCAGCATTGGGCAGCAAGCTAACTATGGCTACACCTTC